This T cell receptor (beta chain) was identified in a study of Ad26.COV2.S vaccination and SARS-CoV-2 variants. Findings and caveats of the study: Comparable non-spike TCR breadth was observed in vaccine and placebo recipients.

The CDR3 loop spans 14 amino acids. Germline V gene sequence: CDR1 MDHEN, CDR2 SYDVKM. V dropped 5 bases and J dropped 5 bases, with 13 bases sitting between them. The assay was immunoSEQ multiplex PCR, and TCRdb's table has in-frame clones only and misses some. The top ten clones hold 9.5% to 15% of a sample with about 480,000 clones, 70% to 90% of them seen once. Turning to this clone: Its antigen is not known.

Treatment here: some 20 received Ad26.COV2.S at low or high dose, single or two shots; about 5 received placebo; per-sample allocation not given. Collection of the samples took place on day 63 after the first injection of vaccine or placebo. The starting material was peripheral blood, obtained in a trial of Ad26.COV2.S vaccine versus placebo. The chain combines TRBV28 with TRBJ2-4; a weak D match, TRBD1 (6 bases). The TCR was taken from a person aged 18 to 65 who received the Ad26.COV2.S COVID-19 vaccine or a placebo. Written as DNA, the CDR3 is TGTGCCAGCAGTCCGACAGGCCTACAAAACATTCAGTACTTC. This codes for CASSPTGLQNIQYF.